These T cell receptor beta chains were read from a single sample in a study of identical twins. TCRdb re-called the 5' RACE reads with MiXCR, one entry per CDR3 protein. The sample shows approximately 1.8 million distinct CDR3 sequences, around 33% of them seen only once. Input material: cord blood. The receptors stem from a newborn girl in good health. CDR3s leave out the opening cysteine and the closing phenylalanine or tryptophan. Fields, in order: V gene, clone size, CDR3 protein. Size is stated for part of the rows, as once, few or many counts, or as a class when the clone is expanded.

TRBV2,few,ASRSTSGGAQF
TRBV28,many,ASSFGSRESGANVLT
TRBV20-1,few,SAKMALPNEQF
TRBV7-9,-,ASSTGIAEAF
TRBV29-1,few,SVAGWTVEQY
TRBV28,-,ALQKQGYEQY
TRBV20-1,few,SARGAGPTYGYT
TRBV18,-,ASSPPNSGVNQPEH
TRBV12-3/TRBV12-4,-,ASNPSGGTDTQY
TRBV20-1,-,SATDREGGTEAF
TRBV7-9,-,ASSLDVGNTEAF
TRBV7-9,-,ASSLRETGAYNEQY
TRBV11-2,few,ASQSPTGYYETQY
TRBV28,few,ASSYLFSTPQETQY
TRBV2,-,ASRQGITYEQY
TRBV9,-,ASSVATSGADTQY
TRBV11-1,-,ASSPRGGFNTEAF
TRBV2,-,ASTYSYNEQF
TRBV20-1,once,SARDLCSPDTQY
TRBV19,-,ASSRAQVYNEQF
TRBV14,-,ASSQVGLAGPVQF
TRBV11-2,-,ASSWGQGAGTEAF
TRBV3-1,-,ASSFPGLAGGTDTQY
TRBV5-1,-,ASSKQGPDTQY